Given below is one TCR beta chain in context. This CDR3 is built from 13 residues. Germline V lookup: CDR1 SGHVS, CDR2 FNYEAQ. The trim removed 4 bases at V and 6 bases at J, leaving 4 bases unmatched. This entry belongs to a study of T cells in Graves' hyperthyroidism and ophthalmopathy. RNA transcripts yielded amplified TCR beta CDR3 regions. Primed by the HTBI set, a first-round RT-PCR was run on the TCR CDR3. TCRdb processed the multiplex PCR reads anew with MiXCR; each CDR3 protein has one entry. The table has around 300,000 distinct CDR3 sequences, more than 10% seen once. The TCR was taken from a woman aged 25-40 years with Graves' hyperthyroidism that later progressed to Graves' ophthalmopathy. Specimen: blood. This chain joins TRBV7-6 and TRBJ1-2; the match to TRBD1 covers 8 bases. This chain's CDR3 is CASSSGQGNGYTF. DNA of the CDR3: TGTGCCAGCAGCTCCGGACAGGGTAATGGCTACACCTTC.